This TCR beta chain was observed in a study of regulatory T cells in long-lasting Graves disease. Many counts were recorded for this clonotype. Through Arm-PCR of CDR3 regions and iRepertoire HTBI primers, TCR beta libraries were built. MiXCR was run by TCRdb on the multiplex PCR reads, yielding one entry per CDR3 protein. The profile shows more than 300,000 distinct CDR3 sequences, less than 30% of them singletons. The CDR3 has 15 amino acids. Looked up from germline, CDR1 is SGDLS and CDR2 is YYNGEE. The germline V and J ends were trimmed by 0 bases and 5 bases, with 12 bases remaining between them. Time point described: persistent/refractory GD, antithyroid drugs over 5 years with positive TRAb. The TCR library used RNA extracted from PBMCs.

Sequences were derived from peripheral blood mononuclear cells (PBMCs), sampled when the disease was refractory, from a patient treated with antithyroid drugs. The receptor was isolated from a woman in her 40s with Graves disease. V and J are TRBV9 and TRBJ1-5, with D possibly being TRBD1 (5 bases). The CDR3 reads CASSVARRDDQPQHF. In DNA form, the CDR3 reads TGTGCCAGCAGCGTAGCACGCAGGGACGATCAGCCCCAGCATTTT.